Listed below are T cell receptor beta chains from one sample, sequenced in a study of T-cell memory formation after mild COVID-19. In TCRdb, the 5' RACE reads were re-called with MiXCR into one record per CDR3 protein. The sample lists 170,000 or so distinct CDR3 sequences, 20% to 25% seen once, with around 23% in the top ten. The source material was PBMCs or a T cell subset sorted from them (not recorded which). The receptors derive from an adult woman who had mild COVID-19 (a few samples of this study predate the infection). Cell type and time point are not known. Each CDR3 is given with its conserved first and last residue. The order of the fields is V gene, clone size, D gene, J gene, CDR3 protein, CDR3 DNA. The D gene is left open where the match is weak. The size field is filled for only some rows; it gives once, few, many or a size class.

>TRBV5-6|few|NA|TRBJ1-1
CASSSMVGGNTEAFF
TGTGCCAGCAGCTCCATGGTCGGGGGGAACACTGAAGCTTTCTTT
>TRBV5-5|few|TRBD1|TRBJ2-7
CASSQPGQNYEQYF
TGTGCCAGCAGCCAACCGGGACAGAACTACGAGCAGTACTTC
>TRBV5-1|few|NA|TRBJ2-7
CASSLYGGTYYEQYF
TGCGCCAGCAGCTTGTATGGTGGGACATACTACGAGCAGTACTTC
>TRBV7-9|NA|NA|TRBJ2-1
CASSLLVEDADEQFF
TGTGCCAGCAGCCTGCTCGTGGAGGATGCCGATGAGCAGTTCTTC
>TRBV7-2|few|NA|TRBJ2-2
CASSLEASTGELFF
TGTGCCAGCAGCTTAGAGGCTAGCACCGGGGAGCTGTTTTTT
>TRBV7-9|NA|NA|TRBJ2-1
CASSFLISEQFF
TGTGCCAGCAGCTTCTTGATCTCTGAGCAGTTCTTC
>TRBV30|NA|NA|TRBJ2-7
CAWSPGVGYEQYF
TGTGCCTGGAGTCCGGGGGTGGGATACGAGCAGTACTTC
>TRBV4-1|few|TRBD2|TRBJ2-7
CASSQEVLAGTAYEQYF
TGCGCCAGCAGCCAAGAAGTTCTAGCGGGGACGGCCTACGAGCAGTACTTC
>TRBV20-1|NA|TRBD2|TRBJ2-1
CSAQAAGEGNEQFF
TGCAGTGCTCAGGCGGCGGGAGAAGGCAATGAGCAGTTCTTC
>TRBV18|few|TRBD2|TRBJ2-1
CASSQLADPYNEQFF
TGTGCCAGCTCACAACTAGCGGATCCGTACAATGAGCAGTTCTTC